Listed below are T cell receptor beta chains from one sample, sequenced in a study of blood T cell repertoires in COVID-19. Generated by immunoSEQ multiplex PCR, the TCRdb table keeps only in-frame clones and is missing some. The repertoire has around 290,000 clones, about 89% of them found once; the top ten carry approximately 2%. Sequenced: peripheral blood. These receptor sequences come from a woman aged 25 to 39 with COVID-19, enrolled during active disease. Both conserved end residues are part of each CDR3. The D gene is left open where the match is weak. Size is stated for part of the rows, as once, few or many counts, or as a class when the clone is expanded.

D gene	V gene	J gene	clone size	CDR3 protein	CDR3 DNA
.	TRBV5-4	TRBJ1-6	.	CASSPSGGNDNSPLHF	TGTGCCAGCAGCCCGTCGGGGGGTAATGACAATTCACCCCTCCACTTT
.	TRBV29-1	TRBJ2-5	.	CSIRGGQETQYF	TGCAGCATCCGGGGAGGACAAGAGACCCAGTACTTC
TRBD2	TRBV13	TRBJ2-7	.	CASSLGGSGRYEQYF	TGTGCCAGCAGCTTAGGAGGTAGCGGGAGGTACGAGCAGTACTTC
TRBD2	TRBV10-3	TRBJ2-1	.	CAISETSGRVGSNEQFF	TGTGCCATCAGTGAGACTAGCGGGAGAGTGGGTAGTAATGAGCAGTTCTTC
TRBD2	TRBV12-5	TRBJ2-5	.	CASGLRAGGPSQETQYF	TGTGCTAGTGGTTTGCGGGCGGGAGGGCCCTCCCAAGAGACCCAGTACTTC
.	TRBV7-2	TRBJ2-1	.	CASSLAPPSRDSYNEQFF	TGTGCCAGCAGCTTAGCCCCCCCGAGCAGGGACTCCTACAATGAGCAGTTCTTC
.	TRBV19	TRBJ2-4	.	CASSPLQGAKNIQYF	TGTGCCAGTAGTCCTCTACAGGGAGCCAAAAACATTCAGTACTTC
TRBD1	TRBV24-1	TRBJ2-1	once	CATSDFRQGSYNEQFF	TGTGCCACCAGTGATTTTAGACAGGGTTCCTACAATGAGCAGTTCTTC
TRBD2	TRBV5-1	TRBJ2-1	.	CASRGLAGGNNEQFF	TGCGCCAGCAGAGGACTAGCGGGAGGGAACAATGAGCAGTTCTTC
TRBD2	TRBV7-8	TRBJ2-7	.	CASSSGLAEYEQYF	TGTGCCAGCAGTTCAGGACTAGCGGAATACGAGCAGTACTTC
.	TRBV5-1	TRBJ1-1	.	CASSLAGQSTEAFF	TGCGCCAGCAGCTTGGCCGGACAGTCCACTGAAGCTTTCTTT
.	TRBV19	TRBJ1-5	.	CASSTRTEMTQPQHF	TGTGCCAGTAGTACTCGGACAGAAATGACTCAGCCCCAGCATTTT
.	TRBV25-1	TRBJ2-7	.	CASSSASREQYF	TGTGCCAGCAGTAGCGCCAGCCGCGAGCAGTACTTC
TRBD1	TRBV2	TRBJ1-1	.	CASAGQFNTEAFF	TGTGCCAGCGCGGGACAGTTCAACACTGAAGCTTTCTTT
TRBD1	TRBV6-6	TRBJ1-2	.	CASTDPAGQDVGGYTF	TGTGCCAGCACCGACCCTGCCGGACAGGACGTGGGAGGCTACACCTTC
.	TRBV5-5	TRBJ2-7	.	CASSWPTGNVGAYEQYF	TGTGCCAGCAGCTGGCCAACAGGGAACGTGGGGGCCTACGAGCAGTACTTC
.	TRBV7-8	TRBJ1-4	.	CASSLEGLGRDTISEKLFF	TGTGCCAGCAGCTTAGAGGGGCTAGGACGGGACACGATATCTGAAAAACTGTTTTTT
.	TRBV25-1	TRBJ2-1	.	CASSEPGYNEQFF	TGTGCCAGCAGTGAGCCAGGCTACAATGAGCAGTTCTTC
TRBD1	TRBV18	TRBJ1-3	.	CASSPETGGAGGNTIYF	TGTGCCAGCTCACCTGAAACAGGGGGCGCCGGTGGAAACACCATATATTTT
TRBD1	TRBV7-2	TRBJ1-2	.	CASSPRTGNFGYTF	TGTGCCAGCAGCCCCAGGACAGGGAATTTTGGCTACACCTTC
.	TRBV28	TRBJ1-4	.	CASTPVATNEKLFF	TGTGCCAGCACTCCGGTTGCAACTAATGAAAAACTGTTTTTT
TRBD2	TRBV27	TRBJ2-1	.	CASSLLLAAGNEQFF	TGTGCCAGCAGTTTACTACTAGCGGCGGGGAATGAGCAGTTCTTC
.	TRBV7-8	TRBJ1-1	.	CASSQTTQGNTEAFF	TGTGCCAGCAGCCAAACAACTCAGGGGAACACTGAAGCTTTCTTT
.	TRBV6-1	TRBJ2-7	.	CASSEVQGYEQYF	TGTGCCAGCAGTGAAGTTCAGGGCTACGAGCAGTACTTC
TRBD2	TRBV3-1/TRBV3-2	TRBJ2-2	.	CASTSGRAPGELFF	TGTGCCAGCACTAGCGGGAGGGCCCCCGGGGAGCTGTTTTTT
TRBD2	TRBV10-3	TRBJ2-3	.	CAISESGLAGTDTQYF	TGTGCCATCAGTGAGTCGGGACTAGCGGGCACAGATACGCAGTATTTT
.	TRBV6-1	TRBJ2-1	.	CASSEDTSYNEQFF	TGTGCCAGCAGTGAAGACACCTCCTACAATGAGCAGTTCTTC
TRBD1	TRBV11-2	TRBJ1-5	.	CASSIGTGNQPQHF	TGTGCCAGCAGCATCGGGACAGGCAATCAGCCCCAGCATTTT
.	TRBV28	TRBJ2-7	.	CASSSPRSAGSYEQYF	TGTGCCAGCAGTTCTCCACGTTCGGCAGGATCCTACGAGCAGTACTTC
TRBD2	TRBV27	TRBJ2-7	.	CASSRLTSGSYEQYF	TGTGCCAGCAGTCGCCTAACTAGCGGGAGTTACGAGCAGTACTTC
TRBD2	TRBV11-2	TRBJ2-7	.	CASSPGTSGYEQYF	TGTGCCAGCAGCCCGGGGACTAGCGGCTACGAGCAGTACTTC
TRBD1	TRBV18	TRBJ1-5	few	CASSPDRGNSNQPQHF	TGTGCCAGCTCACCGGACAGGGGAAACAGCAATCAGCCCCAGCATTTT
TRBD1	TRBV2	TRBJ1-2	few	CASSSQGANGYTF	TGTGCCAGCAGTTCCCAGGGGGCAAATGGCTACACCTTC
.	TRBV5-1	TRBJ1-1	.	CASSLVRGNTEAFF	TGCGCCAGCAGCTTGGTTCGGGGGAACACTGAAGCTTTCTTT
TRBD1	TRBV5-4	TRBJ1-1	.	CASSAALPWTGPMNTEAFF	TGTGCCAGCAGCGCGGCCCTACCCTGGACAGGGCCAATGAACACTGAAGCTTTCTTT
.	TRBV20-1	TRBJ2-7	.	CSASYGGNSYEQYF	TGCAGTGCTAGTTACGGGGGTAATTCCTACGAGCAGTACTTC
.	TRBV5-1	TRBJ1-5	.	CASSLGLGEPQHF	TGCGCCAGCAGCTTGGGCCTTGGAGAGCCCCAGCATTTT
TRBD1	TRBV11-2	TRBJ1-2	once	CASSLDNYPGGRNGYTF	TGTGCCAGCAGCTTAGATAATTATCCAGGGGGCCGCAATGGCTACACCTTC
TRBD1	TRBV5-6	TRBJ1-2	.	CASRQTGLYGYTF	TGTGCCAGCAGGCAGACAGGGTTGTATGGCTACACCTTC
TRBD1	TRBV7-2	TRBJ1-3	few	CASSLVTGTAGNTIYF	TGTGCCAGCAGCTTAGTTACCGGGACAGCTGGAAACACCATATATTTT
.	TRBV11-2	TRBJ1-4	.	CASSLTGEKLFF	TGTGCCAGCAGCTTAACCGGGGAAAAACTGTTTTTT
TRBD1	TRBV27	TRBJ2-3	.	CASHLSGQGAGDTQYF	TGTGCCAGCCACCTGAGCGGACAGGGGGCTGGAGATACGCAGTATTTT
.	TRBV19	TRBJ2-7	many	CASSMSGGTSYEQYF	TGTGCCAGTAGTATGAGTGGCGGTACCTCCTACGAGCAGTACTTC
TRBD1	TRBV5-5	TRBJ1-4	.	CASSVPQGAREKLFF	TGTGCCAGCAGCGTACCACAGGGGGCTAGGGAAAAACTGTTTTTT
TRBD1	TRBV3-1/TRBV3-2	TRBJ2-1	.	CASSPRDRPTNEQFF	TGTGCCAGCAGCCCCAGGGACAGGCCTACAAATGAGCAGTTCTTC
TRBD2	TRBV12-5	TRBJ2-7	few	CASGLVVAGGPSNYEQYF	TGTGCTAGTGGTTTGGTCGTAGCGGGAGGACCCTCGAACTACGAGCAGTACTTC
TRBD2	TRBV3-1/TRBV3-2	TRBJ2-7	.	CASSQVGRTLNEQYF	TGTGCCAGCAGCCAAGTCGGGAGGACCTTAAACGAGCAGTACTTC
TRBD2	TRBV9	TRBJ2-1	.	CASSEGGSSYNEQFF	TGTGCCAGCAGCGAGGGAGGGAGCTCCTACAATGAGCAGTTCTTC
.	TRBV28	TRBJ1-5	.	CASSLSGQPQHF	TGTGCCAGCAGTTTAAGCGGTCAGCCCCAGCATTTT
.	TRBV6-5	TRBJ2-5	.	CASAAGGFQETQYF	TGTGCCAGCGCTGCCGGAGGGTTCCAAGAGACCCAGTACTTC
TRBD1	TRBV6-5	TRBJ1-2	.	CASRLPGQGIYTF	TGTGCCAGCAGGCTACCTGGACAGGGGATCTACACCTTC
.	TRBV19	TRBJ1-5	.	CASRYAGDQPQHF	TGTGCCAGTAGGTATGCAGGGGATCAGCCCCAGCATTTT
.	TRBV12-3/TRBV12-4	TRBJ2-3	.	CASSSQLTQYF	TGTGCCAGCAGTTCTCAACTTACGCAGTATTTT
.	TRBV12-3/TRBV12-4	TRBJ1-5	.	CASSVSNQPQHF	TGTGCCAGCAGCGTGAGCAATCAGCCCCAGCATTTT
.	TRBV19	TRBJ1-1	.	CASQPRVLNTEAFF	TGTGCCAGTCAGCCTCGGGTGCTGAACACTGAAGCTTTCTTT